The rows below give T cell receptor beta chains drawn from one sample of a study of T cells in Graves' hyperthyroidism and ophthalmopathy. One entry per CDR3 protein results from TCRdb running MiXCR on the multiplex PCR reads. The sample includes roughly 570,000 distinct CDR3 sequences, 15% to 18% seen only once; the top ten take 6.5% to 8%. The sequencing input was blood. The receptors derive from a woman younger than 45 with Graves' hyperthyroidism. CDR3s include the opening cysteine and the closing phenylalanine or tryptophan. Each record gives: V gene, J gene, D gene, clone size, CDR3 protein, CDR3 DNA. D genes are given only for firm matches. Not every row has a clone size; where given, it reads once, few, many or a size class.

TRBV20-1	TRBJ2-3	.	many	CSASGPQSGTDTQYF	TGCAGTGCTAGCGGGCCCCAGTCCGGCACAGATACGCAGTATTTT
TRBV25-1	TRBJ2-4	TRBD2	.	CASSDDLAGAENIQYF	TGTGCCAGCAGTGACGATCTAGCGGGAGCCGAAAACATTCAGTACTTC
TRBV20-1	TRBJ1-5	TRBD1	many	CSAQSGTGAPYSNQPQHF	TGCAGTGCGCAGAGCGGGACAGGGGCCCCTTATAGCAATCAGCCCCAGCATTTT
TRBV29-1	TRBJ2-5	TRBD1	many	CSVVQGVGETQYF	TGCAGCGTTGTACAGGGGGTTGGGGAGACCCAGTACTTC
TRBV3-1	TRBJ1-5	.	.	CASSQAWGNQPQHF	TGTGCCAGCAGCCAAGCCTGGGGCAATCAGCCCCAGCATTTT
TRBV27	TRBJ1-5	.	many	CASSSSSQRPQHF	TGTGCCAGCAGTTCGTCCTCTCAGAGGCCCCAGCATTTT
TRBV2	TRBJ2-3	TRBD1	many	CASRLTGVNLTDTQYF	TGTGCCAGCAGGTTGACAGGGGTGAATCTCACAGATACGCAGTATTTT
TRBV7-2	TRBJ2-2	TRBD1	.	CASSLPQGAGELFF	TGTGCCAGCAGCTTACCACAGGGGGCCGGGGAGCTGTTTTTT
TRBV29-1	TRBJ2-1	.	many	CSVVGEASRSYNEQFF	TGCAGCGTTGTCGGCGAAGCTAGCCGCTCCTACAATGAGCAGTTCTTC
TRBV7-2	TRBJ2-3	TRBD2	.	CASSPTLAGAATDTQYF	TGTGCCAGCAGCCCAACCTTAGCGGGAGCCGCCACAGATACGCAGTATTTT
TRBV5-1	TRBJ2-3	TRBD2	many	CASSAGLAGTDTQYF	TGTGCCAGCAGCGCCGGACTAGCGGGCACAGATACGCAGTATTTT
TRBV7-8	TRBJ2-2	TRBD1	many	CASSLKRTGGGGELFF	TGTGCCAGCAGCTTAAAGCGTACAGGGGGCGGCGGGGAGCTGTTTTTT
TRBV4-1	TRBJ2-3	TRBD1	many	CASSQATGTGGTDTQYF	TGCGCCAGCAGCCAAGCTACCGGGACAGGGGGCACAGATACGCAGTATTTT
TRBV7-9	TRBJ2-1	.	few	CASSLDPAPEGDQFF	TGTGCCAGCAGCTTAGACCCAGCCCCGGAGGGGGATCAGTTCTTC
TRBV2	TRBJ2-3	.	many	CASKPRDGGTDTQYF	TGTGCCAGCAAGCCGAGAGATGGTGGGACAGATACGCAGTATTTT
TRBV10-1	TRBJ2-2	.	many	CASSELAAGTGELFF	TGCGCCAGCAGTGAGTTGGCGGCGGGTACCGGGGAGCTGTTTTTT
TRBV28	TRBJ1-2	.	many	CASSLAGDNYGYTF	TGTGCCAGCAGTTTGGCGGGGGATAACTATGGCTACACCTTC
TRBV12-3/TRBV12-4	TRBJ1-6	.	many	CASSPFSGSPLHF	TGTGCCAGCAGCCCTTTTTCGGGGTCACCCCTCCACTTT
TRBV3-1	TRBJ1-4	TRBD1	.	CASRRGPTNEKLFF	TGTGCCAGCAGGAGGGGGCCCACTAATGAAAAACTGTTTTTT
TRBV30	TRBJ1-5	TRBD1	many	CAWSVLGTGSNQPQHF	TGTGCCTGGAGTGTACTGGGGACAGGGAGCAATCAGCCCCAGCATTTT
TRBV20-1	TRBJ2-1	TRBD2	few	CSARGPGTTSYNEQFF	TGCAGTGCTAGGGGCCCCGGGACTACCTCCTACAATGAGCAGTTCTTC
TRBV20-1	TRBJ1-5	TRBD1	many	CSARTGGLSNQPQHF	TGCAGTGCTAGAACAGGGGGCCTAAGCAATCAGCCCCAGCATTTT
TRBV3-1	TRBJ2-3	.	many	CASSQAVTRTDTQYF	TGTGCCAGCAGCCAAGCTGTAACGCGCACAGATACGCAGTATTTT
TRBV20-1	TRBJ2-7	.	few	CSARSRREDEQYF	TGCAGTGCTAGATCCCGGAGGGAGGACGAGCAGTACTTC
TRBV9	TRBJ2-1	TRBD1	.	CASSVRDSYNEQFF	TGTGCCAGCAGCGTAAGGGACAGCTACAATGAGCAGTTCTTC
TRBV27	TRBJ2-7	.	.	CASSLLKDMRPYEQYF	TGTGCCAGCAGTTTACTCAAGGACATGAGACCCTACGAGCAGTACTTC
TRBV30	TRBJ1-6	.	many	CAWDTGRNSPLHF	TGTGCCTGGGATACAGGGCGGAATTCACCCCTCCACTTT
TRBV4-1	TRBJ2-2	TRBD2	.	CASSHETPGLAGTGELFF	TGCGCCAGCAGCCACGAAACTCCGGGACTAGCGGGAACCGGGGAGCTGTTTTTT
TRBV6-1	TRBJ2-1	TRBD2	few	CASCKRAGGGYNEQFF	TGTGCCAGCTGTAAGCGAGCGGGAGGGGGATACAATGAGCAGTTCTTC
TRBV25-1	TRBJ1-2	.	few	CASSDGVPDGYTF	TGTGCCAGCAGTGATGGGGTTCCCGATGGCTACACCTTC
TRBV19	TRBJ1-1	.	many	CASSLDSRVTPTEAFF	TGTGCCAGTAGTCTCGACAGTCGGGTGACCCCAACTGAAGCTTTCTTT
TRBV7-2	TRBJ2-7	TRBD2	many	CASSLRLAEGSYEQYF	TGTGCCAGCAGCTTAAGACTAGCGGAGGGCTCCTACGAGCAGTACTTC
TRBV20-1	TRBJ2-1	.	many	CSASLAYNEQFF	TGCAGTGCTAGTCTAGCATACAATGAGCAGTTCTTC
TRBV11-2	TRBJ2-2	.	many	CASSPVAAGNTGELFF	TGTGCCAGCAGCCCAGTCGCAGCGGGGAACACCGGGGAGCTGTTTTTT
TRBV7-9	TRBJ1-1	.	many	CASSFISDTEAFF	TGTGCCAGCAGCTTCATATCTGATACTGAAGCTTTCTTT
TRBV14	TRBJ2-7	.	many	CASSQDGLGDAQYF	TGTGCCAGCAGCCAAGACGGCCTCGGCGACGCGCAGTACTTC
TRBV7-9	TRBJ2-7	TRBD1	.	CASSQRGQGTCEQYF	TGTGCCAGCAGCCAAAGGGGGCAGGGGACGTGCGAGCAGTACTTC
TRBV6-1	TRBJ2-7	.	.	CASSEWVGTYEQYF	TGTGCCAGCAGTGAATGGGTAGGAACCTACGAGCAGTACTTC
TRBV7-2	TRBJ2-3	.	.	CASSERVVRTDTQYF	TGTGCCAGCAGCGAGCGGGTGGTGCGCACAGATACGCAGTATTTT
TRBV7-8	TRBJ1-3	.	.	CATSTGRTGNTIYF	TGTGCCACCTCGACCGGGAGGACTGGAAACACCATATATTTT
TRBV7-9	TRBJ1-6	.	.	CASSLEGLQWGLDSPLHF	TGTGCCAGCAGCTTAGAGGGACTCCAGTGGGGGTTAGACTCACCCCTCCACTTT
TRBV6-1	TRBJ1-1	.	many	CASSEAAGGTEAFF	TGTGCCAGCAGTGAAGCAGCGGGAGGAACTGAAGCTTTCTTT
TRBV29-1	TRBJ2-1	.	few	CSVAGQNQFF	TGCAGCGTTGCAGGCCAAAACCAGTTCTTC
TRBV11-3	TRBJ2-1	TRBD2	many	CASSKAETSGNNEQFF	TGTGCCAGCAGCAAGGCGGAGACTAGCGGAAACAATGAGCAGTTCTTC
TRBV7-9	TRBJ1-5	TRBD1	many	CASSGTGSDQPQHF	TGTGCCAGCAGCGGGACAGGGTCGGATCAGCCCCAGCATTTT
TRBV9	TRBJ2-2	.	few	CASSVRDGELFF	TGTGCCAGCAGCGTAAGAGACGGGGAGCTGTTTTTT
TRBV6-5	TRBJ1-2	TRBD1	few	CASSYGTGRGYTF	TGTGCCAGCAGTTACGGGACAGGGAGAGGCTACACCTTC
TRBV27	TRBJ2-7	.	many	CASSFSGGDYEQYF	TGTGCCAGCAGTTTCAGCGGAGGGGATTACGAGCAGTACTTC